This T cell receptor (beta chain) was profiled in a study of blood T cell repertoires in COVID-19. Whole-study context: Sites in the United States, Italy and Spain provided acute and convalescent COVID-19 samples. PBMCs, B-cell-depleted T cells, or T cells were the source of the cDNA or gDNA that made up the material.

From germline, CDR1 is SEHNR and CDR2 FQNEAQ (reference sequence). The CDR3 spans 14 residues. V dropped 5 bases and J dropped 0 bases, with 11 bases sitting between them. Original processing notes: Estimation of nucleated cell counts relied on the amplification of reference gene primers. Sequencing was performed with immunoSEQ multiplex PCR; in TCRdb, only in-frame clones are kept and a portion is missing. The V and J calls and clone size were taken over from that table, and D and trimming were inferred from the DNA. There are under 300,000 clones in the sample; approximately 90% occur only once, and less than 4.5% lies in the top ten.

The clonotype originates from a man aged 18-30 years with active or convalescent COVID-19. The sample consisted of peripheral blood. The J gene is TRBJ2-7, the V gene TRBV7-9, with D possibly being TRBD2 (5 bases). For the CDR3, the DNA is TGTGCCAGCAGCCTGGACGGGGACTCCTACGAGCAGTACTTC. Translated: CASSLDGDSYEQYF. Combining the CDR3 with reference TRBV7-9 and TRBJ2-7 gives the whole variable domain DTGVSQNPRHKITKRGQNVTFRCDPISEHNRLYWYRQTLGQGPEFLTYFQNEAQLEKSRLLSDRFSAERPKGSFSTLEIQRTEQGDSAMYLCASSLDGDSYEQYFGPGTRLTVT.